Below, 6 T cell receptor beta chains from the same sample are listed, as sequenced in a study of CD8+CD57+ T cells in acquired aplastic anemia. It was genomic DNA that served as the template for profiling TCR beta VDJ and CDR3. TCRdb re-derived calls from the reads in MiXCR, one entry per CDR3 protein. Among hundreds of thousands of distinct CDR3 sequences listed, 65% to 75% were seen once. Sequenced: sorted CD4+, CD8+, or CD8+CD57+ T cells (not recorded which) from PBMCs. The receptors originated from a human donor in good health, serving as a control.

This clonotype occurred a few times. The chain employs TRBV19 and TRBJ2-3; TRBD2 matches 10 bases. Germline V lookup: CDR1 LNHDA, CDR2 SQIVND (reference sequence). The trim removed 3 bases at V and 0 bases at J, leaving 9 bases unmatched. The CDR3 extends over 18 amino acids. CDR3 nucleotides: TGTGCCAGTAGTATGGTTCGGACTAGCGGATCTAGCACAGATACGCAGTATTTT. Its translation is CASSMVRTSGSSTDTQYF.

CDR3 DNA: TGTGCCAGCAGCTTAGTGCAGCACACAGGCAGCATATATTTT. It codes for CASSLVQHTGSIYF. The gene calls are TRBV7-2 and TRBJ1-3; weak D call: TRBD1 (5 bases). CDR3 length: 14 residues. The V gene's germline CDR1 is SGHTA and CDR2 FQGNSA. Trimming left V 1 base short and J 12 bases short, with 16 bases between.

The chain uses TRBV20-1 and TRBJ1-6, with D perhaps TRBD1 (6 bases). CDR3 length: 13 residues. V was pared by 5 bases and J by 10 bases, with 15 bases between. From germline, CDR1 is DFQATT and CDR2 SNEGSKA (reference sequence). CDR3 nucleotides: TGCAGTGCTTCCATAACAGGGAACTCACCCCTCCACTTT. Residues: CSASITGNSPLHF.

This clonotype was counted many times. The chain couples TRBV4-3 to TRBJ2-2, with 11 nucleotides matching TRBD2. With 4 bases clipped from V and 3 bases from J, the junction kept 7 bases outside the gene matches. The CDR3 consists of 17 residues. Germline V CDR1 and CDR2: LGHNA, YSLEER. The CDR3 DNA is TGCGCCAGCAGCCCCTCTACTAGCGGGGGATACACCGGGGAGCTGTTTTTT. Its protein product is CASSPSTSGGYTGELFF.

J is TRBJ1-1 and V is TRBV7-9; tentative D call: TRBD1 (5 bases). Germline assignment: CDR1 SEHNR and CDR2 FQNEAQ (reference sequence). The CDR3 covers 15 residues. Deletions cut 7 bases from V and 6 bases from J, with 21 bases between. CDR3 in DNA: TGTGCCAGCACCGTCCAAAGGGGTGGGGCGGCTGAAGCTTTCTTT. Its protein product is CASTVQRGGAAEAFF.

This sequence joins TRBV7-2 and TRBJ2-5, with a weak D call TRBD2 (5 bases). The CDR3 is made up of 14 amino acids. Germline CDR1 reads SGHTA; CDR2 reads FQGNSA. V was pared by 3 bases and J by 5 bases, with 13 bases between. The CDR3: CASSLAAKRETQYF. CDR3 coding DNA: TGTGCCAGCAGCTTGGCAGCTAAGCGGGAGACCCAGTACTTC.